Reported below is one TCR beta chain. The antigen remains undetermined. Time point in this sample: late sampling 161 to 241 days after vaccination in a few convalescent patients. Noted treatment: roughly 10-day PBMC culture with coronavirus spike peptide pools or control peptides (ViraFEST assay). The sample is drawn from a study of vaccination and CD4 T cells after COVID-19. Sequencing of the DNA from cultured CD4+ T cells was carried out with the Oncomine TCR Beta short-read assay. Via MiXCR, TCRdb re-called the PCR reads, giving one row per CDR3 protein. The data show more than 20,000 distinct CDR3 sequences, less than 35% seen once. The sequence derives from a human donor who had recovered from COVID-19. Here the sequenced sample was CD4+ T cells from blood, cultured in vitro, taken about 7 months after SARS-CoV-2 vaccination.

DNA of the CDR3: TGTGCCAGCTCACCACTGGGGGGGGCCTACAATGAGCAGTTCTTC. The encoded protein is CASSPLGGAYNEQFF. V is TRBV18 and J is TRBJ2-1; 7 bases are shared with TRBD2. The V gene end was trimmed by 1 base and the J gene end by 2 bases; junction bases not matched to a gene: 2. The CDR3 totals 15 residues. Germline assignment: CDR1 KGHSH and CDR2 LQKENI.